One sample yielded the 10 T cell receptor beta chains listed below, sequenced in a study of blood T cell repertoires in COVID-19. Method: immunoSEQ multiplex PCR; TCRdb's copy keeps in-frame clones and lacks some. The sample holds more than 85,000 clones, under 80% seen once. The sample taken for sequencing was peripheral blood. These receptors all stem from a woman aged 70-85 years with acute or convalescent COVID-19.

This chain links TRBV4-1 with TRBJ1-5; perhaps TRBD1 as D (5 bases). Germline V CDR1 and CDR2: MGHRA, YSYEKL. The length of the CDR3 is 18 residues. V lost 0 bases, J lost 3 bases, and 18 bases lay in between. CDR3 sequence reads: CASSQDGGLGVFNQPQHF. In DNA form, the CDR3 reads TGCGCCAGCAGCCAAGATGGGGGACTGGGAGTCTTCAATCAGCCCCAGCATTTT.

Many counts were recorded for this clone. V is TRBV10-3 and J is TRBJ1-1, with D maybe TRBD1 (5 bases). Germline values: CDR1 ENHRY, CDR2 SYGVKD. Between the trimmed V and J ends, which lost 4 bases and 0 bases, there was a span of 12 bases. The CDR3 is made up of 15 amino acids. The CDR3 nucleotides are TGTGCCATCAGTGGGCAGGGTACTATGAACACTGAAGCTTTCTTT. It specifies CAISGQGTMNTEAFF.

This chain joins TRBV5-1 and TRBJ2-2, with 8 bases aligning to TRBD1. The trim removed 4 bases at V and 6 bases at J, leaving 11 bases unmatched. CDR1 and CDR2 from the germline V gene are SGHRS and YFSETQ. The CDR3 covers 16 residues. CDR3 in amino acids: CASSTRTGRSPGELFF. The CDR3 DNA sequence: TGCGCCAGCAGCACCAGGACAGGGCGAAGTCCCGGGGAGCTGTTTTTT.

This clone was counted once. The chain recombines TRBV5-4 with TRBJ1-1, with TRBD1 as a possible D gene (6 bases). Germline lookup yields CDR1 SGHNT and CDR2 YYREEE (reference sequence). Trimming cost V 0 bases and J 11 bases, with 17 bases left between them. CDR3 length: 14 residues. CDR3 bases: TGTGCCAGCAGCTTGGAAATTCAGGGGAGCTGGGCTTTCTTT. Translated: CASSLEIQGSWAFF.

V usage is TRBV18 and J usage is TRBJ2-6; 12 bases map to TRBD1. Losses at the gene ends were 3 bases for V and 0 bases for J; bases not matched to a gene: 9. CDR1 and CDR2 from the germline V gene are KGHSH and LQKENI. CDR3 length: 20 residues. The CDR3 bases are TGTGCCAGCTCACCGGGACAGGGGGCCCTAGGTTTCTCTGGGGCCAACGTCCTGACTTTC. This translates into CASSPGQGALGFSGANVLTF.

In its sample, this clone was seen a few times. The genes are TRBV7-9 and TRBJ1-1; a possible D gene is TRBD1 (5 bases). Germline CDR1 is SEHNR and CDR2 is FQNEAQ (reference sequence). With 5 bases removed from V and 4 bases from J, the gap between germline ends came to 14 bases. The CDR3 covers 14 residues. The CDR3 here is CASSAQGLGTEAFF. CDR3 in DNA: TGTGCCAGCAGCGCCCAGGGATTGGGCACTGAAGCTTTCTTT.

The chain is built from TRBV5-1 and TRBJ2-7; 8 bases match TRBD2. Germline CDR1 is SGHRS and CDR2 is YFSETQ. The CDR3 length is 16 residues. V was pared by 10 bases and J by 7 bases, with 22 bases of the junction left unmatched. The CDR3 loop is CARLSGWVGPGGEQYF. For the CDR3, the DNA is TGCGCCCGCTTGAGCGGTTGGGTGGGCCCGGGGGGGGAGCAGTACTTC.

This clone was counted between two and nine times. V is TRBV11-3 and J is TRBJ1-6; no reliable D call. This CDR3 contains 13 residues. Germline CDR1 is SGHNT and CDR2 is YENEEA. Trimming removed 3 bases from V and 11 bases from J, with 11 bases in between. The CDR3 DNA follows: TGTGCCAGCAGCTTCAGTAGCGTGACACCCCTCCACTTT. Translating it yields CASSFSSVTPLHF.

V usage is TRBV5-1 and J usage is TRBJ2-7, with 7 bases identical to TRBD1. The CDR3 has 13 amino acids. In germline, CDR1 is SGHRS, CDR2 YFSETQ. V shed 0 bases, J shed 6 bases, and the junction held 3 bases outside the gene matches. The CDR3 is CASSLGQGSEQYF. The DNA for the CDR3 is TGCGCCAGCAGCTTGGGACAGGGATCCGAGCAGTACTTC.

The rearrangement uses TRBV28 and TRBJ1-3; 8 nucleotides agree with TRBD1. The V and J ends lost 4 bases and 1 base, in that order; junction bases with no gene match: 9. The germline CDR1 and CDR2 sequences are MDHEN and SYDVKM. CDR3 length: 17 residues. The chain's CDR3 is CASSSPGGARSGNTIYF. The CDR3 DNA reads as TGTGCCAGCAGTTCCCCAGGGGGCGCAAGGTCTGGAAACACCATATATTTT. The variable domain in full, completed from reference TRBV28 and TRBJ1-3, reads DVKVTQSSRYLVKRTGEKVFLECVQDMDHENMFWYRQDPGLGLRLIYFSYDVKMKEKGDIPEGYSVSREKKERFSLILESASTNQTSMYLCASSSPGGARSGNTIYFGEGSWLTVV.